The 3 T cell receptor beta chains listed next were all sequenced from one sample in a study of CD8 T cells in Susac syndrome. When the RNA was reverse transcribed, random hexamers were used with an input of 0.5 to 1 ug. TCRdb redid the calling of the immunoSEQ multiplex PCR reads with MiXCR, one entry per CDR3 protein. The sample holds roughly 89,000 distinct CDR3 sequences; roughly 95% are singletons and the top ten take more than 0.55%. Sequencing was done on a sample of CD8+ T cells from PBMCs. The receptors stem from a human donor with Susac syndrome.

The chain joins TRBV15 to TRBJ2-7; the D call may be TRBD1 or TRBD2 (6 bases each). Trimming shortened V by 1 base and J by 3 bases, and 13 bases separated the two germline ends. Germline assignment: CDR1 LNHNV and CDR2 YYDKDF (reference sequence). The CDR3 has 15 amino acids. The DNA of the CDR3 is TGTGCCACCAGCAGAGCTCGGGGGCCGTACTACGAGCAGTACTTC. As protein: CATSRARGPYYEQYF.

V is TRBV5-1 and J is TRBJ2-5; the D is unclear. Trimming shortened V by 0 bases and J by 5 bases, and 11 bases separated the two germline ends. The CDR3 length is 14 residues. From germline, CDR1 is SGHRS and CDR2 YFSETQ. The CDR3 here is CASSLALLQETQYF. As DNA, the CDR3 is TGCGCCAGCAGCTTGGCCCTCTTACAGGAGACCCAGTACTTC.

The chain recombines TRBV9 with TRBJ1-1, with a possible D match to TRBD1 (5 bases). V shed 0 bases and J shed 4 bases, with 10 bases lying between them. The CDR3 totals 14 residues. CDR1 and CDR2 from the germline V gene are SGDLS and YYNGEE. The CDR3 spells CASSVEDIFTEAFF. The CDR3 DNA reads as TGTGCCAGCAGCGTAGAGGACATTTTCACTGAAGCTTTCTTT.